This TCR beta chain came from a study of blood T cell repertoires in COVID-19. About the study: Samples representing acute and convalescent COVID-19 were sourced from the United States, Italy and Spain.

Using immunoSEQ multiplex PCR, the repertoire was profiled, and TCRdb retains in-frame clones only, with some absent. The sample yields 60,000 to 90,000 clones, around 79% seen once. The CDR3 runs to 13 residues. Trimming pared 2 bases from V and 9 bases from J, leaving 11 bases between. In germline, CDR1 is SGHTA, CDR2 FQGTGA. The source material was peripheral blood. This chain connects TRBV7-3 to TRBJ2-1; maybe TRBD1 (5 bases). The sequence was obtained from a man between 60 and 75 years old with acute or convalescent COVID-19. DNA of the CDR3: TGTGCCAGCAGCTTAGGGGCGGCGAGTGAGCAGTTCTTC. Amino acid sequence: CASSLGAASEQFF.